Listed here is a single TCR beta chain. What it binds is unknown. In the source study's methods: Lowest detectable productive clonotype frequency was 2.59 x 10-5. Assay used: immunoSEQ multiplex PCR; TCRdb lists only in-frame clones, some missing. V and J calls and clone size are given by that table; D and trimming were obtained from the DNA. The top ten clones hold 0.35% to 0.4% of a sample with about 50,000 clones, roughly 80% of them seen once. This specimen belongs to a study of STAT5B mutations in CD4+ large granular lymphocyte leukemia. Study-wide findings and caveats: Main leukemic clonotypes were patient-specific, but around 25% appeared at low frequency elsewhere. Compared with healthy controls (2/35), patient top clones favored TRBV06 (8/27).

V lost 1 base and J 2 bases, leaving 15 bases between the germline ends. Germline values: CDR1 LNHDA, CDR2 SQIVND (reference sequence). The CDR3 sequence is 16 residues long. The origin of this receptor is a human donor in good health. Sequenced sample: CD4+ T cells from blood buffy coats. The chain couples TRBV19 to TRBJ2-7; weak D call: TRBD1 (5 bases). Here the CDR3 reads CASSIGYTGAPYEQYF. CDR3 sequence (DNA): TGTGCCAGTAGTATAGGTTATACAGGTGCCCCCTACGAGCAGTACTTC.